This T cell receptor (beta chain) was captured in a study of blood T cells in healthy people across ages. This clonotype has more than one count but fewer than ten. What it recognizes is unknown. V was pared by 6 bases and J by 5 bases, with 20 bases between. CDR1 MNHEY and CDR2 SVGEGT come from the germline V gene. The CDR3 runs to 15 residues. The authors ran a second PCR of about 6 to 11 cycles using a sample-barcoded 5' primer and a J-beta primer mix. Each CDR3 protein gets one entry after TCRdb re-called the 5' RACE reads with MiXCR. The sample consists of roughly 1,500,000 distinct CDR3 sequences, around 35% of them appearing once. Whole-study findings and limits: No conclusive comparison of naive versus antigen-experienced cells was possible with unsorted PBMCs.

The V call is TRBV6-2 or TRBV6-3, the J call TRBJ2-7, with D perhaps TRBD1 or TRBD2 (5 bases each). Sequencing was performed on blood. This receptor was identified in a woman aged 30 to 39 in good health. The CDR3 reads CASRRPRDARNEQYF. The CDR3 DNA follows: TGTGCCAGCAGGCGCCCCAGGGACGCCCGGAACGAGCAGTACTTC.